This T cell receptor (beta chain) was recovered during a study of shared clonotypes between healthy human individuals. As for the study in general: The composition of the donors was a couple of women and a few men aged 18 to 49. Study-level points and caveats: Richness estimates generally favored naive over memory subsets. Sequencing depth was expected to affect clonotype sharing among donors.

Remarks on this clone: The antigen is not known. It is likely a read error: a sequence one base away is far more abundant.

The CDR3 contains 14 residues. Germline assignment: CDR1 LNHDA and CDR2 SQIVND (reference sequence). The V end lost 7 bases, the J end lost 0 bases, and 9 bases lay between the germline ends. Data came from immunoSEQ multiplex PCR; TCRdb stores just in-frame clones and leaves some out. The sample holds 950,000 to 1,100,000 clones, more than 75% seen once. This chain uses TRBV19 with TRBJ1-4, with D perhaps matching TRBD1 (5 bases). Specimen: memory CD4+ T cells from PBMCs. Specified subset: CD45RA-negative fraction. This clonotype originated in a man younger than 30 in good health. Some clones in this sample may be carry-over from other donors' samples. The CDR3 bases are TGTGCCAGTACTCGGGGGACAACTAATGAAAAACTGTTTTTT. It encodes CASTRGTTNEKLFF. Complete variable domain (other parts from reference TRBV19 and TRBJ1-4): DGGITQSPKYLFRKEGQNVTLSCEQNLNHDAMYWYRQDPGQGLRLIYYSQIVNDFQKGDIAEGYSVSREKKESFPLTVTSAQKNPTAFYLCASTRGTTNEKLFFGSGTQLSVL.